These 8 T cell receptor beta chains originate from one sample sequenced in a study of human T cells and chemical hapten exposure. Time point reported: patch test 2, 6 weeks after DPC sensitization. Treatment denoted: therapeutic diphenylcyclopropenone sensitization with weekly scalp DPC. TCRdb redid the calling of the RACE reads with MiXCR, one entry per CDR3 protein. The sample lists 42,000 or so distinct CDR3 sequences, around 8.9% occurring once. The input for sequencing was whole blood, taken in connection with sensitization to the hapten diphenylcyclopropenone (DPC). The origin of the receptors is a woman aged 40 to 50 with alopecia areata. Some clones in this sample may be carry-over from other donors' samples.

This clonotype was recorded at least ten times. The chain is built from TRBV6-1 and TRBJ1-1; 7 bases line up with TRBD1. This CDR3 has 15 amino acids. The V gene end was trimmed by 1 base and the J gene end by 5 bases; junction bases not matched to a gene: 7. Germline V gene lookup returns CDR1 MNHNS and CDR2 SASEGT. The CDR3 DNA sequence: TGTGCCAGCAGTGAAGAGGTAGCAGGGGGGACTGAAGCTTTCTTT. As protein: CASSEEVAGGTEAFF.

In this sample, this clonotype turned up many times. CDR3 coding DNA: TGTGCCAGCAGTTTTAGCGGGGACCCCTACAATGAGCAGTTCTTC. This codes for CASSFSGDPYNEQFF. V is TRBV27 and J is TRBJ2-1; TRBD2 aligns across 8 bases. Germline V CDR1 and CDR2: MNHEY, SMNVEV (reference sequence). The CDR3 extends over 15 amino acids. Unmatched junction bases numbered 3, after V lost 3 bases and J lost 2 bases.

This clonotype was seen many times. The V call is TRBV5-1, the J call TRBJ2-3; D is possibly TRBD2 (6 bases). This CDR3 is built from 18 residues. Per germline, CDR1 SGHRS and CDR2 YFSETQ. V lost 4 bases to trimming and J lost 0 bases, with 21 bases between them. CDR3 coding DNA: TGCGCCAGCAGCCAGTCGTTTCCACCGGGACTTAGCACAGATACGCAGTATTTT. Residues: CASSQSFPPGLSTDTQYF.

This clonotype was seen many times. The V and J genes are TRBV19 and TRBJ2-2; D possibly corresponds to TRBD2 (6 bases). The CDR3 has 13 residues. V was clipped by 3 bases and J by 8 bases, with 10 bases between them. Germline V gene sequence: CDR1 LNHDA, CDR2 SQIVND (reference sequence). The chain's CDR3 is CASSMGAGGELFF. Written as DNA, the CDR3 is TGTGCCAGTAGTATGGGCGCGGGAGGGGAGCTGTTTTTT.

This clonotype was counted many times. The rearrangement uses TRBV30 and TRBJ1-3; no reliable D call. CDR1 and CDR2 (germline): GTSNPN, SVGIG (reference sequence). The CDR3 consists of 14 residues. V dropped 4 bases and J dropped 1 base, with 11 bases sitting between them. In DNA, the CDR3 is TGTGCCTGGAAAGGCAGATTGTCTGGAAACACCATATATTTT. Protein product: CAWKGRLSGNTIYF.

The V gene is TRBV7-6, the J gene TRBJ2-3; maybe TRBD1 (6 bases). This CDR3 spans 14 amino acids. CDR1 is SGHVS, CDR2 FNYEAQ, per germline. Between the trimmed V and J ends, which lost 4 bases and 3 bases, there was a span of 11 bases. The CDR3 loop reads CASSSRGKTDTQYF. CDR3 in DNA: TGTGCCAGCAGCTCTAGGGGGAAGACAGATACGCAGTATTTT.

The table lists this clonotype with many counts. The chain carries TRBV6-4 and TRBJ2-3; D possibly corresponds to TRBD2 (6 bases). Trimming removed 0 bases from V and 6 bases from J, with 10 bases in between. CDR3 length: 14 amino acids. The germline gives CDR1 MRHNA, CDR2 SNTAGT. The CDR3 region is CASSDSEGPDTQYF. CDR3 sequence (DNA): TGTGCCAGCAGTGACTCGGAGGGCCCGGATACGCAGTATTTT.

This clonotype has ten or more counts. CDR3: CASSVTSGGTRMTQYF. The CDR3 nucleotides read TGTGCCAGCAGCGTGACTAGCGGGGGGACCCGCATGACCCAGTACTTC. This chain joins TRBV3-1 and TRBJ2-5; 13 bases align to TRBD2. The CDR3 length is 16 residues. Trimming cost V 5 bases and J 7 bases; bases outside gene matches: 10. Germline V gene data show CDR1 as LGHDT and CDR2 as YNNKEL (reference sequence).